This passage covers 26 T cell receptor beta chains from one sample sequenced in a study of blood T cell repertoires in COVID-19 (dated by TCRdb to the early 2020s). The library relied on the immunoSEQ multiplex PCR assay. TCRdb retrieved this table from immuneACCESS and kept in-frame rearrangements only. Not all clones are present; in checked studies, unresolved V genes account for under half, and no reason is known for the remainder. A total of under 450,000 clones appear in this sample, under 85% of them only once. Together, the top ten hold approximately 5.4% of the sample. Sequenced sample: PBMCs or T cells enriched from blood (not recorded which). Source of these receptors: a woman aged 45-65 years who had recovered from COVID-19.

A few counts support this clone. The CDR3 protein is CASSQGNSGNTIYF. DNA for the CDR3: TGTGCCAGCAGCCAGGGCAACTCTGGAAACACCATATATTTT. The chain uses TRBV3-1 (or the pseudogene TRBV3-2) and TRBJ1-3; D gene ambiguous. Trimming cost V 3 bases and J 0 bases, with 6 bases left between them. This CDR3 is built from 14 residues. Germline loops: CDR1 LGHDT, CDR2 YNNKEL (reference sequence).

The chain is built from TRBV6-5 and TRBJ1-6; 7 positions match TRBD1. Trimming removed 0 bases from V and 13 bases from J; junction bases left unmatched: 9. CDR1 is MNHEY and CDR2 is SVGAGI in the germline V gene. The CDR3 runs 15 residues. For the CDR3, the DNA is TGTGCCAGCAGTTACTCAAGACAGGGAGGAGCCCCCCTCCACTTT. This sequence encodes CASSYSRQGGAPLHF.

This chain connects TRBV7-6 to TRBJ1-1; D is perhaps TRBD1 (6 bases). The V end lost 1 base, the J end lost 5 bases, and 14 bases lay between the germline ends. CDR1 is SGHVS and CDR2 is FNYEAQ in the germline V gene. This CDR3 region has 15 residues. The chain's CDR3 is CASSLGASGVTEAFF. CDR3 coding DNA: TGTGCCAGCAGCTTAGGTGCTTCAGGGGTGACTGAAGCTTTCTTT.

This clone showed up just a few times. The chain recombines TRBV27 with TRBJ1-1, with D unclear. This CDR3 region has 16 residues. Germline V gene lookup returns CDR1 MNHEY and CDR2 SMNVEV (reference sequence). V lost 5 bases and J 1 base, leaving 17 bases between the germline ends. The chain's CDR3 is CASSPPPSVRNTEAFF. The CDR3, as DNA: TGTGCCAGCAGTCCCCCCCCTAGTGTACGGAACACTGAAGCTTTCTTT.

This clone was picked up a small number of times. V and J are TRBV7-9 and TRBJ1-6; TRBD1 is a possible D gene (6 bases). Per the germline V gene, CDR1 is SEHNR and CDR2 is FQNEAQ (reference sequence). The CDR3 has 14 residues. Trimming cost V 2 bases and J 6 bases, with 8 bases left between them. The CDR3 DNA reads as TGTGCCAGCAGCTTAAGAGGGGGTAATTCACCCCTCCACTTT. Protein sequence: CASSLRGGNSPLHF.

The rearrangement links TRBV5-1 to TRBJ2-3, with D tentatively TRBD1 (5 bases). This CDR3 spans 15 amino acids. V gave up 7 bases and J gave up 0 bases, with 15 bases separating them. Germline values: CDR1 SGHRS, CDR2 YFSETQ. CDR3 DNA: TGCGCCAGCGGATTTCAGGGTGCCAGCACAGATACGCAGTATTTT. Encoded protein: CASGFQGASTDTQYF.

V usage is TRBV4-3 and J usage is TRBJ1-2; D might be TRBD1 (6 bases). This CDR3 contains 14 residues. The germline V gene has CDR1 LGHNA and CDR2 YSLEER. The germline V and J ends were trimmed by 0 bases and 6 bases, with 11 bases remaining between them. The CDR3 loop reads CASSQDPGDHGYTF. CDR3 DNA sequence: TGCGCCAGCAGCCAAGACCCAGGGGACCATGGCTACACCTTC.

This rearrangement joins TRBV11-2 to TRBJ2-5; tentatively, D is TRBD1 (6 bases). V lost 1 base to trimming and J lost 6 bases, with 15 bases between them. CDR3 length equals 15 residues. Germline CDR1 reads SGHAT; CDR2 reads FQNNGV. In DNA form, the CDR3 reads TGTGCCAGCAGCTTAGGTTGGGACAATAGTCAGACCCAGTACTTC. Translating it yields CASSLGWDNSQTQYF.

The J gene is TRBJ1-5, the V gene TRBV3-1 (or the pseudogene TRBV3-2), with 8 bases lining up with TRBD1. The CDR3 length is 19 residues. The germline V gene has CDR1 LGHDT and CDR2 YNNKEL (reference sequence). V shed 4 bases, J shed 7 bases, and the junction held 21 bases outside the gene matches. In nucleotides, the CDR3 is TGTGCCAGCAGCCCTCGAACGATAATTGGGACAGGCCATGGGCAGCCCCAGCATTTT. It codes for CASSPRTIIGTGHGQPQHF.

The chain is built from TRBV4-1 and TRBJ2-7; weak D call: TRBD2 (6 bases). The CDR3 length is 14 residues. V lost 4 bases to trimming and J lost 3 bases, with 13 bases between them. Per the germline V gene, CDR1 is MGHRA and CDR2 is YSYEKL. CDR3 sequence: CASSLGGEDYEQYF. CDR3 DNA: TGCGCCAGCAGCCTAGGAGGGGAAGACTACGAGCAGTACTTC.

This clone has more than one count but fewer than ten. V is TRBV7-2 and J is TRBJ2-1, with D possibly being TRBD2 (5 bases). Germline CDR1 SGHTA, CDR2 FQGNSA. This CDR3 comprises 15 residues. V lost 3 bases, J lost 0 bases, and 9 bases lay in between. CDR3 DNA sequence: TGTGCCAGCAGCTTGAGCGGAGGCTCCTACAATGAGCAGTTCTTC. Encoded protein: CASSLSGGSYNEQFF. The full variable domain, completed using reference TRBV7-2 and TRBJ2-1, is GAGVSQSPSNKVTEKGKDVELRCDPISGHTALYWYRQSLGQGLEFLIYFQGNSAPDKSGLPSDRFSAERTGGSVSTLTIQRTQQEDSAVYLCASSLSGGSYNEQFFGPGTRLTVL.

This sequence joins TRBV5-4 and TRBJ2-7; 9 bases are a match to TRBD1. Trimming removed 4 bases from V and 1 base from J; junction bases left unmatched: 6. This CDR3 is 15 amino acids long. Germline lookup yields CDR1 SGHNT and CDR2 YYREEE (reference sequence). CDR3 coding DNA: TGTGCCAGCAGCGCCAGACAGGGGGTATCCTACGAGCAGTACTTC. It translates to CASSARQGVSYEQYF.

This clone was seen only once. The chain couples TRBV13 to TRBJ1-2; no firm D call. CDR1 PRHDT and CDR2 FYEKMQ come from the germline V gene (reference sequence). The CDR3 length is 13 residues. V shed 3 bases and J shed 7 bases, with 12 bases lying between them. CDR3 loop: CASSFAREGGYTF. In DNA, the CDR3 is TGTGCCAGCAGCTTCGCCCGGGAGGGTGGCTACACCTTC.

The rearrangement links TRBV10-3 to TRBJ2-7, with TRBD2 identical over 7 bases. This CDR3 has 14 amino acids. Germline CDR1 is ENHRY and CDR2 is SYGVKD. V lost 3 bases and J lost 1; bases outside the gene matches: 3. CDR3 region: CAISEGLVSYEQYF. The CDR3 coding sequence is TGTGCCATCAGTGAAGGACTAGTTTCCTACGAGCAGTACTTC.

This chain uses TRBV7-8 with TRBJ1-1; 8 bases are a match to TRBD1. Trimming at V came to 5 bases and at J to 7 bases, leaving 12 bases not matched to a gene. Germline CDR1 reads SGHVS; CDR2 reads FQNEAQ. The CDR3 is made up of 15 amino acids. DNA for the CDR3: TGTGCCAGCAGCCCCTGGACAGGGAAGAGGTATGAAGCTTTCTTT. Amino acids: CASSPWTGKRYEAFF.

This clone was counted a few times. The CDR3 sequence is CASSRPTRGATEAFF. The CDR3 DNA follows: TGCGCCAGCAGCAGACCCACCAGGGGGGCCACTGAAGCTTTCTTT. The rearrangement joins TRBV23-1 to TRBJ1-1; 7 positions match TRBD1. TRBV23-1 is marked as an open reading frame, function uncertain. The length of the CDR3 is 15 residues. Trimming took 6 bases from V and 4 from J; bases not matched to a gene: 11.

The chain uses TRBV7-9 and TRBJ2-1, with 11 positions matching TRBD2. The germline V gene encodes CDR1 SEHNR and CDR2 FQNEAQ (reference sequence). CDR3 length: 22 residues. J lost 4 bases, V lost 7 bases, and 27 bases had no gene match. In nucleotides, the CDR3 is TGTGCCAGCACCCCGCCGGCGTTGAGGACAGGGCTTAGCGGGGGGGATTACAATGAGCAGTTCTTC. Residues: CASTPPALRTGLSGGDYNEQFF.

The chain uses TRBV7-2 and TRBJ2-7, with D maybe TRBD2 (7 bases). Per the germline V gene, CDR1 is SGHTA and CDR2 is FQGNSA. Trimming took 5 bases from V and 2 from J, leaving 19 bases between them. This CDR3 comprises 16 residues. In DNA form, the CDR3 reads TGTGCCAGCAGCCCCCTGGGGGGGGGCTTCGCCTACGAGCAGTACTTC. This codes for CASSPLGGGFAYEQYF.

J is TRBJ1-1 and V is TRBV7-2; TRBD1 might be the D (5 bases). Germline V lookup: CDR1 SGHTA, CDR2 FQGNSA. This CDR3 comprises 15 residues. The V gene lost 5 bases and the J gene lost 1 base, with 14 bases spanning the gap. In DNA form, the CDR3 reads TGTGCCAGCAGCCGGCTTATTAGGGGGAACACTGAAGCTTTCTTT. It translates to CASSRLIRGNTEAFF.

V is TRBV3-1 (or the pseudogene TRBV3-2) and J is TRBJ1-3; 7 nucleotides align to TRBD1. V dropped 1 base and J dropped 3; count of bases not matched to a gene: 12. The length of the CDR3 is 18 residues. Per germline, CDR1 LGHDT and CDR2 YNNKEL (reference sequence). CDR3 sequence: CASSQAQPRGNSGNTIYF. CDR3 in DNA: TGTGCCAGCAGCCAAGCCCAGCCCAGGGGGAATAGTGGAAACACCATATATTTT.

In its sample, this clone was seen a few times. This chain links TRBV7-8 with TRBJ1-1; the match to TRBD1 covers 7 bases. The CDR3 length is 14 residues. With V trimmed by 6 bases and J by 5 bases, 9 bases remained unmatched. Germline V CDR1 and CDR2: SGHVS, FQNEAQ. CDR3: CASRKTGAKTEAFF. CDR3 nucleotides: TGTGCCAGCAGAAAAACAGGGGCAAAGACTGAAGCTTTCTTT.

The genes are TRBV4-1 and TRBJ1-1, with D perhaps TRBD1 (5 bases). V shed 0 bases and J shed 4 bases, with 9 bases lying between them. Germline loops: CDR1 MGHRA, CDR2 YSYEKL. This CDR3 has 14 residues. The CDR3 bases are TGCGCCAGCAGCCAAGAGGGGGGAGGCACTGAAGCTTTCTTT. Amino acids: CASSQEGGGTEAFF.

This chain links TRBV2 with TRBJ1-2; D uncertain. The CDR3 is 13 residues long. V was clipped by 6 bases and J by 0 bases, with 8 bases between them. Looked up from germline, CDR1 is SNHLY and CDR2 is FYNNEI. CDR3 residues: CASSANPNYGYTF. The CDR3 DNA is TGTGCCAGCAGCGCTAATCCTAACTATGGCTACACCTTC.

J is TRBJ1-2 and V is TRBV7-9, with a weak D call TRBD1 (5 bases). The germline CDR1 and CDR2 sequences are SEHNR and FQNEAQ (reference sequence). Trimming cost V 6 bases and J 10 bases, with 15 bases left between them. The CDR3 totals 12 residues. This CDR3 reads CASSLGTTHYTF. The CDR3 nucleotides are TGTGCCAGCAGTCTCGGGACTACCCACTACACCTTC. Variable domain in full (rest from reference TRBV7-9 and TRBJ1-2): DTGVSQNPRHKITKRGQNVTFRCDPISEHNRLYWYRQTLGQGPEFLTYFQNEAQLEKSRLLSDRFSAERPKGSFSTLEIQRTEQGDSAMYLCASSLGTTHYTFGSGTRLTVV.

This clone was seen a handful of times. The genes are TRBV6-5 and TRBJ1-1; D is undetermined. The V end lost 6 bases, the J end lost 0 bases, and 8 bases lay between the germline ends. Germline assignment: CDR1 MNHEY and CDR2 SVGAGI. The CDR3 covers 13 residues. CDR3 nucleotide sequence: TGTGCCAGCAGACCACTCATGAACACTGAAGCTTTCTTT. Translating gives CASRPLMNTEAFF.

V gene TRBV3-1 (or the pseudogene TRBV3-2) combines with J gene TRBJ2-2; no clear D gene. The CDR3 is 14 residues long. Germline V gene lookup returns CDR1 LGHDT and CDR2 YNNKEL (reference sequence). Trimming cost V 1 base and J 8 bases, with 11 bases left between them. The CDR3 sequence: CASSQAVEAGELFF. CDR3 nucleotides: TGTGCCAGCAGCCAAGCTGTAGAAGCGGGGGAGCTGTTTTTT.